The 10 T cell receptor beta chains below were found in one sample sequenced in a study of blood T cell repertoires in COVID-19. The table came from immunoSEQ multiplex PCR; TCRdb's copy has only in-frame clones and leaves some out. The sample includes under 150,000 clones, approximately 87% seen only once; the top ten take approximately 8%. The sequenced material came from peripheral blood. The receptors were sampled from a man aged 50-59 years with acute or convalescent COVID-19.

This clone was counted once. The chain combines TRBV10-2 with TRBJ1-1; 8 nucleotides match TRBD1. CDR3 length: 12 residues. J was trimmed by 3 bases and V by 7 bases; bases with no gene match: 1. CDR1 and CDR2 from the germline V gene are WSHSY and SAAADI. The CDR3 reads CASKQGDTEAFF. In DNA form, the CDR3 reads TGCGCCAGCAAACAGGGGGACACTGAAGCTTTCTTT.

The chain uses TRBV21-1 and TRBJ2-7; TRBD1 is the table's D call and was not checked against the DNA. TRBV21-1 corresponds to a pseudogene. The CDR3 runs to 14 residues. CDR3 protein: CASSGTGASYEQYF. CDR3 bases: TGTGCCAGCTCCGGGACAGGGGCCTCCTACGAGCAGTACTTC.

This chain connects TRBV5-1 to TRBJ1-4, with D perhaps matching TRBD1 (5 bases). The CDR3 sequence is 15 residues long. From germline, CDR1 is SGHRS and CDR2 YFSETQ. V lost 0 bases, J lost 5 bases, and 11 bases lay in between. The CDR3 region has the DNA TGCGCCAGCAGCTTGGCCGTGACAGCGAATGAAAAACTGTTTTTT. Translating it yields CASSLAVTANEKLFF.

V and J are TRBV20-1 and TRBJ2-1; 11 bases are a match to TRBD2. The CDR3 contains 15 residues. Losses at the gene ends were 3 bases for V and 5 bases for J; bases not matched to a gene: 6. Germline loops: CDR1 DFQATT, CDR2 SNEGSKA (reference sequence). CDR3 DNA sequence: TGCAGTGCTAGTTTTCCTAGCGGGAGGAACAATGAGCAGTTCTTC. It is translated as CSASFPSGRNNEQFF.

In its sample, this clone was seen once. The rearrangement links TRBV4-3 to TRBJ2-1, with 10 bases lining up with TRBD2. CDR1 LGHNA and CDR2 YSLEER come from the germline V gene. This CDR3 has 14 residues. Trimming at V came to 6 bases and at J to 9 bases, leaving 8 bases not matched to a gene. CDR3 loop: CASRPAGGLGEQFF. In DNA form, the CDR3 reads TGCGCCAGCAGGCCAGCGGGAGGGTTGGGTGAGCAGTTCTTC.

The chain links TRBV27 to TRBJ2-1, with a possible D match to TRBD2 (6 bases). The CDR3 length is 16 residues. V gave up 4 bases and J gave up 2 bases, with 15 bases separating them. The germline CDR1 and CDR2 sequences are MNHEY and SMNVEV (reference sequence). This CDR3 reads CASSYLGGATYNEQFF. The CDR3 region has the DNA TGTGCCAGCAGTTACCTTGGCGGGGCTACCTACAATGAGCAGTTCTTC.

This clone was found once. The chain employs TRBV6-5 and TRBJ2-1; 8 nucleotides agree with TRBD1. This CDR3 comprises 16 residues. Germline CDR1 and CDR2: MNHEY and SVGAGI. Trimming at V came to 4 bases and at J to 4 bases, leaving 9 bases not matched to a gene. CDR3 protein: CASSSYRDRRYNEQFF. DNA of the CDR3: TGTGCCAGCAGTTCATACCGGGACAGGAGATACAATGAGCAGTTCTTC.

CDR3 bases: TGTGCCAGTAGTAGTACCCGAGGGGAGACCCAGTACTTC. Translation: CASSSTRGETQYF. The chain combines TRBV19 with TRBJ2-5; TRBD2 might be the D (5 bases). The V end lost 4 bases, the J end lost 5 bases, and 11 bases lay between the germline ends. This CDR3 has 13 residues. The germline gives CDR1 LNHDA, CDR2 SQIVND (reference sequence).

A single count supports this clone. The rearrangement links TRBV5-1 to TRBJ1-3; D may be TRBD1 (6 bases). Per the germline V gene, CDR1 is SGHRS and CDR2 is YFSETQ. V was pared by 0 bases and J by 0 bases, with 10 bases between. This CDR3 comprises 16 residues. The CDR3 region has the DNA TGCGCCAGCAGCTTGGCCCAGGGGCTCTCTGGAAACACCATATATTTT. This encodes CASSLAQGLSGNTIYF.

The table lists this clone with a count of one. J is TRBJ2-7 and V is TRBV9; 14 positions agree with TRBD2. Germline lookup yields CDR1 SGDLS and CDR2 YYNGEE. Unmatched junction bases numbered 10, after V lost 2 bases and J lost 6 bases. The CDR3 is 17 amino acids. The chain's CDR3 is CASSVTPGLAGGREQYF. CDR3 nucleotide sequence: TGTGCCAGCAGCGTCACCCCAGGACTAGCGGGGGGTCGCGAGCAGTACTTC.